A single sample is the source of the 21 T cell receptor beta chains below, sequenced in a study of human T cells and chemical hapten exposure. TCRdb redid the calling of the RACE reads with MiXCR, one entry per CDR3 protein. The sample consists of tens of thousands of distinct CDR3 sequences, 9.8% of them appearing once. Time point denoted: patch test 1, 2 weeks after DPC sensitization. Treatment meaning: therapeutic diphenylcyclopropenone sensitization with weekly scalp DPC. This specimen was whole blood, taken in connection with sensitization to the hapten diphenylcyclopropenone (DPC). Every receptor here comes from a woman aged 40 to 50 with alopecia areata. Some clones in this sample may be carry-over from other donors' samples.

This clonotype was seen a handful of times. V is TRBV29-1 and J is TRBJ2-7; D gene uncertain. Between the trimmed V and J ends, which lost 6 bases and 0 bases, there was a span of 12 bases. The CDR3 length is 13 residues. The V gene's germline CDR1 is SQVTM and CDR2 ANQGSEA. The CDR3 coding sequence is TGCAGCGTCCGAAGTTGGGACTCCTACGAGCAGTACTTC. It yields the protein CSVRSWDSYEQYF.

This clonotype was seen ten or more times. The chain joins TRBV6-2 or TRBV6-3 to TRBJ1-1; the match to TRBD1 covers 8 bases. CDR1 is MNHEY, CDR2 SVGEGT, per germline. The CDR3 totals 14 residues. V trimming: 6 bases; J trimming: 1 base; junction bases outside the gene matches: 4. CDR3 nucleotide sequence: TGTGCCAGCAGATTTGACAGGGGGAACACTGAAGCTTTCTTT. Its translation: CASRFDRGNTEAFF.

The sample holds a few counts of this clonotype. The chain uses TRBV9 and TRBJ1-2; D call uncertain. The CDR3 extends over 14 amino acids. Trimming took 0 bases from V and 3 from J, leaving 9 bases between them. Germline assignment: CDR1 SGDLS and CDR2 YYNGEE. DNA of the CDR3: TGTGCCAGCAGCGTAGCTCGCGGGGACTATGGCTACACCTTC. Amino acid sequence: CASSVARGDYGYTF.

This clonotype was seen at least ten times. J is TRBJ1-5 and V is TRBV20-1; 7 positions match TRBD1. Looked up from germline, CDR1 is DFQATT and CDR2 is SNEGSKA (reference sequence). V dropped 4 bases and J dropped 6; count of bases not matched to a gene: 12. This CDR3 region has 15 residues. As DNA, the CDR3 is TGCAGTGCTAAGTCGGCAGGGGGGGGGAGTCAGCCCCAGCATTTT. Its translation is CSAKSAGGGSQPQHF.

This clonotype was seen at least ten times. The chain has TRBV4-2 and TRBJ2-2; TRBD2 is a possible D gene (6 bases). V lost 2 bases to trimming and J lost 4 bases, with 17 bases between them. This CDR3 is 17 amino acids long. The germline gives CDR1 LGHNA, CDR2 YNFKEQ. The CDR3 region has the DNA TGTGCCAGCAGCCAAAGTCTAAGCGGGTTGTCCACCGGGGAGCTGTTTTTT. It translates to CASSQSLSGLSTGELFF.

The sample holds many counts of this clonotype. The J gene is TRBJ2-5, the V gene TRBV14, with 11 bases identical to TRBD2. The V gene end was trimmed by 4 bases and the J gene end by 4 bases; junction bases not matched to a gene: 8. The germline V gene encodes CDR1 SGHDN and CDR2 FVKESK. The CDR3 extends over 16 amino acids. The CDR3 coding sequence is TGTGCCAGCAGCCCTCTGACTAGCGGGGTGGGAGAGACCCAGTACTTC. Its translation: CASSPLTSGVGETQYF.

This clonotype has a count of ten or more. This sequence joins TRBV7-2 and TRBJ2-3; TRBD2 matches 14 bases. This CDR3 is built from 18 residues. From germline, CDR1 is SGHTA and CDR2 FQGNSA. J gave up 2 bases and V 6 bases, and 10 bases lay outside the gene matches. CDR3 residues: CASRNPGLAGAFTDTQYF. The CDR3 nucleotides read TGTGCCAGCAGAAACCCGGGACTAGCGGGGGCATTCACAGATACGCAGTATTTT.

This clonotype showed up just a few times. The J gene is TRBJ2-5, the V gene TRBV5-5, with D tentatively TRBD2 (6 bases). V lost 0 bases and J 5 bases, leaving 11 bases between the germline ends. This CDR3 contains 14 residues. Germline values: CDR1 SGHKS, CDR2 YYEKEE (reference sequence). CDR3 in amino acids: CASSLGLGWETQYF. The DNA for the CDR3 is TGTGCCAGCAGCTTGGGACTAGGGTGGGAGACCCAGTACTTC.

The genes are TRBV11-2 and TRBJ1-4; D perhaps matches TRBD1 (5 bases). V lost 11 bases and J 4 bases, leaving 14 bases between the germline ends. The CDR3 length is 13 residues. Germline V gives CDR1 SGHAT, CDR2 FQNNGV. CDR3 DNA: TGTGCCGGCTCCCGGGACCTTAATGAAAAACTGTTTTTT. This gives the protein CAGSRDLNEKLFF.

This clonotype came up many times. This chain links TRBV27 with TRBJ1-6; D remains ambiguous. Trimming removed 7 bases from V and 8 bases from J, with 15 bases in between. Germline V gives CDR1 MNHEY, CDR2 SMNVEV (reference sequence). The CDR3 covers 14 residues. CDR3 amino acids: CASTSMASDSPLHF. The CDR3 coding sequence is TGTGCCAGCACCTCGATGGCAAGCGATTCACCCCTCCACTTT.

This clonotype was counted many times. V and J are TRBV4-1 and TRBJ2-1; D is possibly TRBD1 or TRBD2 (7 bases each). CDR1 is MGHRA, CDR2 YSYEKL, per germline. This CDR3 contains 15 residues. Trimming took 5 bases from V and 7 from J, leaving 18 bases between them. CDR3 bases: TGCGCCAGCAGCGGGACAGCGGGGTTACTTAATGAGCAGTTCTTC. Its translation is CASSGTAGLLNEQFF.

This clonotype has at least ten counts. The V gene is TRBV6-6, the J gene TRBJ1-1; D possibly corresponds to TRBD1 (6 bases). Germline V gene sequence: CDR1 MNHNY, CDR2 SVGAGI (reference sequence). The V end lost 6 bases, the J end lost 1 base, and 18 bases lay between the germline ends. The CDR3 runs 16 residues. The DNA for the CDR3 is TGTGCCAGCAGCCCCCGAGGGGGGGCAGCGAACACTGAAGCTTTCTTT. This gives the protein CASSPRGGAANTEAFF.

This clonotype came up many times. This sequence joins TRBV4-1 and TRBJ2-1; 9 nucleotides align to TRBD1. Looked up from germline, CDR1 is MGHRA and CDR2 is YSYEKL. The CDR3 is made up of 14 amino acids. V shed 3 bases, J shed 8 bases, and the junction held 5 bases outside the gene matches. The CDR3 region is CASSQGTGRDEQFF. The DNA of the CDR3 is TGCGCCAGCAGCCAGGGGACAGGGAGGGATGAGCAGTTCTTC.

The chain couples TRBV7-6 to TRBJ2-1; 7 nucleotides agree with TRBD1. The germline CDR1 and CDR2 sequences are SGHVS and FNYEAQ. There are 18 residues in the CDR3. J gave up 7 bases and V 5 bases, and 20 bases lay outside the gene matches. The CDR3 DNA reads as TGTGCCAGCAGCCCAAGGGGTGCCCAGACAGGGTCGATGAATGAGCAGTTCTTC. Its translation: CASSPRGAQTGSMNEQFF. The complete variable domain, with remaining parts taken from reference TRBV7-6 and TRBJ2-1, reads GAGVSQSPRYKVTKRGQDVALRCDPISGHVSLYWYRQALGQGPEFLTYFNYEAQQDKSGLPNDRFSAERPEGSISTLTIQRTEQRDSAMYRCASSPRGAQTGSMNEQFFGPGTRLTVL.

This clonotype was counted once. The rearrangement uses TRBV5-1 and TRBJ2-2, with a tentative D call TRBD2 (6 bases). Germline lookup yields CDR1 SGHRS and CDR2 YFSETQ. This CDR3 spans 21 amino acids. Trimming cost V 2 bases and J 5 bases, with 31 bases left between them. As DNA, the CDR3 is TGCGCCAGCAGCTTCCGACCTCCAACATTAGCGGTGGGCCGGGCGACCGGGGAGCTGTTTTTT. It yields the protein CASSFRPPTLAVGRATGELFF.

At least ten counts were recorded for this clonotype. The chain combines TRBV4-1 with TRBJ1-4, with D hard to call. The CDR3 covers 14 residues. The germline V and J ends were trimmed by 3 bases and 9 bases, with 14 bases remaining between them. CDR1 is MGHRA and CDR2 is YSYEKL in the germline V gene. The CDR3 is CASSHLTLMQKLFF. In DNA form, the CDR3 reads TGCGCCAGCAGCCATCTTACCCTGATGCAAAAACTGTTTTTT.

This clonotype was found many times. This chain connects TRBV9 to TRBJ1-6; 12 positions match TRBD1. The germline V gene encodes CDR1 SGDLS and CDR2 YYNGEE. V was pared by 4 bases and J by 0 bases, with 11 bases of the junction left unmatched. The CDR3 runs 20 residues. CDR3 amino acids: CASSPAEGQGASSYNSPLHF. DNA for the CDR3: TGTGCCAGCAGCCCCGCGGAGGGACAGGGGGCGAGCTCCTATAATTCACCCCTCCACTTT.

This chain joins TRBV6-1 and TRBJ1-5, with D unclear. Germline V gene lookup returns CDR1 MNHNS and CDR2 SASEGT. This CDR3 has 13 residues. The germline V and J ends were trimmed by 8 bases and 5 bases, with 13 bases remaining between them. CDR3 residues: CASVGSDDQPQHF. CDR3 DNA: TGTGCCAGCGTAGGGTCAGACGATCAGCCCCAGCATTTT.

This clonotype was found many times. The rearrangement links TRBV12-3 or TRBV12-4 to TRBJ2-3; no definite D call. The CDR3 is made up of 14 amino acids. Trimming cost V 5 bases and J 5 bases, with 14 bases left between them. CDR3 nucleotides: TGTGCCAGCAGTCCCCAAAACAGTCTAGATACGCAGTATTTT. Its translation: CASSPQNSLDTQYF.

Only a few counts were recorded for this clonotype. CDR3 in amino acids: CASSYSNWGTGVYEQYF. In DNA, the CDR3 is TGTGCCAGCAGTTACTCGAATTGGGGGACAGGGGTTTACGAGCAGTACTTC. This chain connects TRBV6-6 to TRBJ2-7; 10 bases map to TRBD1. Germline V lookup: CDR1 MNHNY, CDR2 SVGAGI (reference sequence). J gave up 4 bases and V 0 bases, and 9 bases lay outside the gene matches. The CDR3 has 17 amino acids.

This clonotype occurred many times. The V gene is TRBV6-2 or TRBV6-3, the J gene TRBJ2-3; the D is unclear. CDR1 and CDR2 (germline): MNHEY, SVGEGT. The CDR3 extends over 15 amino acids. The germline V and J ends were trimmed by 6 bases and 2 bases, with 15 bases remaining between them. This chain's CDR3 is CASRVGGGNTDTQYF. As DNA, the CDR3 is TGTGCCAGCAGGGTTGGTGGTGGCAACACAGATACGCAGTATTTT.